The clone carrying this TCR beta chain has just a few counts. TCRdb passed the RT-PCR reads through MiXCR, listing each CDR3 protein once. The sample gives around 750,000 distinct CDR3 sequences, over 20% of which show up once; 10% to 13% is in the top ten. CDR3 length: 16 residues. Per germline, CDR1 SGHRS and CDR2 YFSETQ. V gave up 1 base and J gave up 0 bases, with 14 bases separating them. These data belong to a study of response to subunit inactivated influenza vaccine. Here the sequenced sample was PBMCs from blood, taken 4 to 6 days after vaccination. The chain couples TRBV5-1 to TRBJ2-7, with D hard to call. The receptor was derived from a middle-aged man who received an inactivated influenza vaccine. The CDR3 reads CASSLNTNPRSYEQYF. CDR3 coding DNA: TGCGCCAGCAGCTTGAACACAAATCCTCGCTCCTACGAGCAGTACTTC.